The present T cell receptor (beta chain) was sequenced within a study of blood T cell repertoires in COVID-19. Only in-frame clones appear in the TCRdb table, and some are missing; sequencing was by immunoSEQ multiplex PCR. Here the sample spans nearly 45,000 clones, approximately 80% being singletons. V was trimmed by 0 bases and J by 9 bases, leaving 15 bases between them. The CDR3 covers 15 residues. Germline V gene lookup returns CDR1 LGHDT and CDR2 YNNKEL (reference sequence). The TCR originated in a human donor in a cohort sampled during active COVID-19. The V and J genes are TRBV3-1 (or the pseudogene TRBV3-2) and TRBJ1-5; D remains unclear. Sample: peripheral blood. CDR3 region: CASSQDQAGPRPQHF. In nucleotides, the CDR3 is TGTGCCAGCAGCCAAGATCAGGCAGGCCCTCGGCCCCAGCATTTT.